A single sample gave rise to the 14 T cell receptor beta chains below, sequenced in a study of blood T cell repertoires in COVID-19. TCRdb's copy holds only in-frame clones and misses some; the assay was immunoSEQ multiplex PCR. Among more than 150,000 clones listed, around 80% were seen once. Specimen: PBMCs or T cells enriched from blood (not recorded which). All receptors derive from a woman aged 55-69 years who had recovered from COVID-19.

Note on this clone: Other DNA sequences in this specimen translate into the identical CDR3. The CDR3 DNA sequence: TGTGCCAGCTCAGCGACAGGAGGAAGGAACACTGAAGCTTTCTTT. Amino acid sequence: CASSATGGRNTEAFF. The rearrangement uses TRBV18 and TRBJ1-1, with D perhaps TRBD1 (6 bases). V lost 5 bases and J lost 1, with 14 bases in between. The CDR3 contains 15 residues. Germline CDR1 KGHSH, CDR2 LQKENI.

The rearrangement links TRBV19 to TRBJ2-7; TRBD1 agrees at 7 bases. Germline assignment: CDR1 LNHDA and CDR2 SQIVND (reference sequence). The length of the CDR3 is 13 residues. Losses at the gene ends were 6 bases for V and 6 bases for J; bases not matched to a gene: 8. The CDR3, as DNA: TGTGCCAGTAGCCCGACAGGGTCCCTCGAGCAGTACTTC. Translation gives CASSPTGSLEQYF.

This clone was observed a handful of times. The chain combines TRBV25-1 with TRBJ1-2; D gene ambiguous. From germline, CDR1 is MGHDK and CDR2 SYGVNS. The V gene lost 6 bases and the J gene lost 0 bases, with 8 bases spanning the gap. This CDR3 is 13 amino acids long. This CDR3 reads CASSEQTNYGYTF. In DNA form, the CDR3 reads TGTGCCAGCAGCGAACAGACTAACTATGGCTACACCTTC.

CDR3 coding DNA: TGTGCCTGGAGGCTACAGGGGGCGAACACTGAAGCTTTCTTT. Amino acid sequence: CAWRLQGANTEAFF. The chain recombines TRBV30 with TRBJ1-1; 9 bases map to TRBD1. Germline V lookup: CDR1 GTSNPN, CDR2 SVGIG (reference sequence). The CDR3 contains 14 residues. With V trimmed by 3 bases and J by 1 base, 3 bases remained unmatched.

This chain uses TRBV18 with TRBJ1-1; TRBD1 aligns across 11 bases. The CDR3 has 16 amino acids. The germline V gene has CDR1 KGHSH and CDR2 LQKENI. After removal of 4 bases from V and 0 bases from J, the junction contained 4 bases not matched to a gene. The CDR3 coding sequence is TGTGCCAGCTCACGCGGACAGGGGGCCTTGAACACTGAAGCTTTCTTT. Encoded protein: CASSRGQGALNTEAFF.

This chain links TRBV5-1 with TRBJ2-2; D may be TRBD2 (5 bases). V shed 1 base and J shed 6 bases, with 10 bases lying between them. Germline CDR1 is SGHRS and CDR2 is YFSETQ. CDR3 length: 14 amino acids. The CDR3 sequence is CASSLQQRAGELFF. Here the CDR3 DNA reads TGCGCCAGCAGCTTGCAACAGAGGGCCGGGGAGCTGTTTTTT.

The J gene is TRBJ1-5, the V gene TRBV18; TRBD1 matches 8 bases. The germline CDR1 and CDR2 sequences are KGHSH and LQKENI. The CDR3 has 15 amino acids. Trimming at V came to 5 bases and at J to 0 bases, leaving 3 bases not matched to a gene. In DNA, the CDR3 is TGTGCCAGCTCATTGGACAGGGATAGCAATCAGCCCCAGCATTTT. Amino acid sequence: CASSLDRDSNQPQHF.

The chain combines TRBV29-1 with TRBJ2-7, with D perhaps TRBD1 (6 bases). The V and J ends lost 6 bases and 2 bases respectively, with 11 bases between them. Looked up from germline, CDR1 is SQVTM and CDR2 is ANQGSEA. The CDR3 consists of 12 residues. The CDR3 sequence is CSVRDTTYEQYF. DNA for the CDR3: TGCAGCGTCAGGGACACTACCTACGAGCAGTACTTC.

The rearrangement joins TRBV9 to TRBJ2-7, with D hard to call. Per germline, CDR1 SGDLS and CDR2 YYNGEE. The CDR3 is 14 residues long. Trimming removed 0 bases from V and 0 bases from J, with 7 bases in between. CDR3 DNA: TGTGCCAGCAGCGTAGGCCCAGACTCCTACGAGCAGTACTTC. Its protein product is CASSVGPDSYEQYF. Combining the CDR3 with reference TRBV9 and TRBJ2-7 gives the whole variable domain DSGVTQTPKHLITATGQRVTLRCSPRSGDLSVYWYQQSLDQGLQFLIQYYNGEERAKGNILERFSAQQFPDLHSELNLSSLELGDSALYFCASSVGPDSYEQYFGPGTRLTVT.

The chain couples TRBV7-2 to TRBJ2-7, with 10 bases that match TRBD2. This CDR3 spans 15 amino acids. With 5 bases clipped from V and 6 bases from J, the junction kept 10 bases outside the gene matches. The V gene's germline CDR1 is SGHTA and CDR2 FQGNSA. In nucleotides, the CDR3 is TGTGCCAGCAGCCCCCACCTAGCGGGAGTTGGCGAGCAGTACTTC. Translated, it gives CASSPHLAGVGEQYF. Full variable domain (missing parts from reference TRBV7-2 and TRBJ2-7): GAGVSQSPSNKVTEKGKDVELRCDPISGHTALYWYRQSLGQGLEFLIYFQGNSAPDKSGLPSDRFSAERTGGSVSTLTIQRTQQEDSAVYLCASSPHLAGVGEQYFGPGTRLTVT.

As DNA, the CDR3 is TGTGCCAGCAGTGAAACACATCCGGACAGTCTCACCGGGGAGCTGTTTTTT. Translating it yields CASSETHPDSLTGELFF. The genes are TRBV6-1 and TRBJ2-2; D may be TRBD1 (6 bases). Trimming left V 2 bases short and J 4 bases short, with 17 bases between. Germline V gene data show CDR1 as MNHNS and CDR2 as SASEGT. The CDR3 loop spans 17 amino acids.

V gene TRBV6-1 combines with J gene TRBJ1-1; D not resolved. The V end lost 2 bases, the J end lost 8 bases, and 12 bases lay between the germline ends. Germline V gene data show CDR1 as MNHNS and CDR2 as SASEGT. The CDR3 consists of 13 residues. The CDR3 reads CASSESARAEAFF. For the CDR3, the DNA is TGTGCCAGCAGTGAATCGGCGAGGGCCGAAGCTTTCTTT.

V is TRBV5-6 and J is TRBJ2-3; D gene unclear. V lost 0 bases to trimming and J lost 3 bases, with 11 bases between them. This CDR3 spans 15 amino acids. The germline CDR1 and CDR2 sequences are SGHDT and YYEEEE. The CDR3: CASSLVGRRTDTQYF. CDR3 in DNA: TGTGCCAGCAGCTTGGTGGGCAGACGTACAGATACGCAGTATTTT. The variable domain in full, with the rest retrieved from reference TRBV5-6 and TRBJ2-3, is DAGVTQSPTHLIKTRGQQVTLRCSPKSGHDTVSWYQQALGQGPQFIFQYYEEEERQRGNFPDRFSGHQFPNYSSELNVNALLLGDSALYLCASSLVGRRTDTQYFGPGTRLTVL.

The V call is TRBV6-1, the J call TRBJ1-3, with D possibly TRBD1 on 5 matching bases. CDR3 length equals 12 residues. V gave up 3 bases and J gave up 8 bases, with 8 bases separating them. The V gene's germline CDR1 is MNHNS and CDR2 SASEGT. CDR3 sequence reads: CASSDRADTIYF. CDR3 in DNA: TGTGCCAGCAGTGACAGGGCTGACACCATATATTTT.